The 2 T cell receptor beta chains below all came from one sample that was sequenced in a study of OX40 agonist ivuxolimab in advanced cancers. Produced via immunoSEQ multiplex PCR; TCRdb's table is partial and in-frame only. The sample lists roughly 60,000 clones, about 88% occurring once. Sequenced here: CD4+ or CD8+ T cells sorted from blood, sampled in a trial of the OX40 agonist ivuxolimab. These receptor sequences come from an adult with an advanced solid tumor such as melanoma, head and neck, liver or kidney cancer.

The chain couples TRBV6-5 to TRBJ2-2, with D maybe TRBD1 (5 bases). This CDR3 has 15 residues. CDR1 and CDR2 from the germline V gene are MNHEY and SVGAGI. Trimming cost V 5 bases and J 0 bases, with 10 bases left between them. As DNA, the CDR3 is TGTGCCAGCAGTCGACGACAGACGAACACCGGGGAGCTGTTTTTT. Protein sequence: CASSRRQTNTGELFF.

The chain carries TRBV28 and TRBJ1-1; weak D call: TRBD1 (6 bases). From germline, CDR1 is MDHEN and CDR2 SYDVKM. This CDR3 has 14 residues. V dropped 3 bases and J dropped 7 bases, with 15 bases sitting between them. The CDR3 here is CASSLVGGGNEAFF. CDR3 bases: TGTGCCAGCAGTTTGGTGGGGGGCGGGAATGAAGCTTTCTTT.